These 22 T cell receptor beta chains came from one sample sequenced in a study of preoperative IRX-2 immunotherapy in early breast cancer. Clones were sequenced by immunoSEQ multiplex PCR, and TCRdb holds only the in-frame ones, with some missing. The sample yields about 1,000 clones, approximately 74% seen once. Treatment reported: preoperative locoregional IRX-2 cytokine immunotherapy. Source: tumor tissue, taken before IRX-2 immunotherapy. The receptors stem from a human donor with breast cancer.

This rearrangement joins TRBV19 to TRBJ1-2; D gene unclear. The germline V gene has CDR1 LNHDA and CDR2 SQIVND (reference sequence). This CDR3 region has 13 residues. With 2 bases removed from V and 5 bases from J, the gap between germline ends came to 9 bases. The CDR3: CASSILDRYGYTF. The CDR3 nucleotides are TGTGCCAGTAGTATACTGGATAGGTATGGCTACACCTTC.

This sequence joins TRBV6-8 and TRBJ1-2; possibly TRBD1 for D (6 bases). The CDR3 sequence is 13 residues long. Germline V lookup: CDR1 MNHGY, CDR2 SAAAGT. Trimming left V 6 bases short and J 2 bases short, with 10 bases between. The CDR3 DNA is TGTGCCAGCAGGGCCACAGGGAACTATGGCTACACCTTC. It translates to CASRATGNYGYTF.

The CDR3 nucleotides read TGTGCCAGTAGGCTCACAGGTGGAAAGGAGACCCAGTACTTC. Its protein product is CASRLTGGKETQYF. V gene TRBV19 combines with J gene TRBJ2-5, with D perhaps TRBD1 (5 bases). The CDR3 has 14 amino acids. Germline V CDR1 and CDR2: LNHDA, SQIVND (reference sequence). V dropped 6 bases and J dropped 5 bases, with 16 bases sitting between them.

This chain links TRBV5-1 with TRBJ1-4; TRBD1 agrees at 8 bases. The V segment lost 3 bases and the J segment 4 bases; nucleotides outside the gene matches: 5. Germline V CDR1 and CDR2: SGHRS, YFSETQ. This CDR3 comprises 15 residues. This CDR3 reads CASSSSRGRNEKLFF. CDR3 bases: TGCGCCAGCAGCTCGAGCAGGGGGCGTAATGAAAAACTGTTTTTT.

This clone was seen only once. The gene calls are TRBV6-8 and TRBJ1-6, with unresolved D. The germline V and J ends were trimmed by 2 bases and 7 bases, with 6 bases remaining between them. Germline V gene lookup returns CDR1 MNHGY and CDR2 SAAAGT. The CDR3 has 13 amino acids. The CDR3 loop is CASSYTSNSPLHF. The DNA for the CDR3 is TGTGCCAGCAGTTACACGTCAAATTCACCCCTCCACTTT.

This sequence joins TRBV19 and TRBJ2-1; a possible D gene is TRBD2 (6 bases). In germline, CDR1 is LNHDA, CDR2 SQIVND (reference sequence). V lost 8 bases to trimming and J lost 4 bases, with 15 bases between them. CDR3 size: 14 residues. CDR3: CASGKAGRYNEQFF. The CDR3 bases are TGTGCCAGTGGGAAGGCGGGGCGGTACAATGAGCAGTTCTTC.

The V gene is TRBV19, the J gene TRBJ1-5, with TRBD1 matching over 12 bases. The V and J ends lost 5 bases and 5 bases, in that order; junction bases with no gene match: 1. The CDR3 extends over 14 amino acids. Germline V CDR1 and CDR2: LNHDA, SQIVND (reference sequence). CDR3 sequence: CASSGTGGDQPQHF. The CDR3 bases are TGTGCCAGTAGTGGGACAGGGGGCGATCAGCCCCAGCATTTT.

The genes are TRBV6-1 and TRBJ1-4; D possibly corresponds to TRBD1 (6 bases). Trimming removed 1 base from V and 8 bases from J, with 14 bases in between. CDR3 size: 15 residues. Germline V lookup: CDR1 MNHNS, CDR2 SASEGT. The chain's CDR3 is CASSEGRGGSEKLFF. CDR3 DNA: TGTGCCAGCAGTGAAGGAAGAGGGGGATCCGAAAAACTGTTTTTT.

The CDR3 sequence is CASIPVGGDPYNEQFF. The CDR3 coding sequence is TGTGCCAGTATCCCAGTTGGGGGGGATCCCTACAATGAGCAGTTCTTC. The chain uses TRBV19 and TRBJ2-1, with TRBD2 identical over 7 bases. CDR1 LNHDA and CDR2 SQIVND come from the germline V gene (reference sequence). V was clipped by 7 bases and J by 2 bases; unmatched bases: 11. CDR3 size: 16 residues.

The CDR3 loop is CASSGTGGEKLFF. The CDR3, as DNA: TGTGCCAGCTCCGGGACAGGGGGAGAAAAACTGTTTTTT. J is TRBJ1-4 and V is TRBV19, with 11 nucleotides matching TRBD1. The CDR3 is 13 residues long. Germline V gene lookup returns CDR1 LNHDA and CDR2 SQIVND (reference sequence). V lost 9 bases, J lost 8 bases, and 5 bases stayed unmatched.

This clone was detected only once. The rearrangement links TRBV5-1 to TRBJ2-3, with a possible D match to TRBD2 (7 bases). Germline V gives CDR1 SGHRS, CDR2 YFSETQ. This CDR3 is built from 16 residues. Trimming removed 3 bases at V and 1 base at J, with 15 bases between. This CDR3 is CASSYFAGAGTDTQYF. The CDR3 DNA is TGCGCCAGCAGCTACTTCGCGGGGGCTGGCACAGATACGCAGTATTTT.

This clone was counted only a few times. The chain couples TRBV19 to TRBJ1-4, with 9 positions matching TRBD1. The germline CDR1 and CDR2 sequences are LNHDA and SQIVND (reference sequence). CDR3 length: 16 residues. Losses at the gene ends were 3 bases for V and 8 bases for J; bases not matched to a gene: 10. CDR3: CASSMDTTGGSEKLFF. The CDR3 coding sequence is TGTGCCAGTAGTATGGATACGACAGGGGGGTCGGAAAAACTGTTTTTT. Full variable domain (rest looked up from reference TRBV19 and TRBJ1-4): DGGITQSPKYLFRKEGQNVTLSCEQNLNHDAMYWYRQDPGQGLRLIYYSQIVNDFQKGDIAEGYSVSREKKESFPLTVTSAQKNPTAFYLCASSMDTTGGSEKLFFGSGTQLSVL.

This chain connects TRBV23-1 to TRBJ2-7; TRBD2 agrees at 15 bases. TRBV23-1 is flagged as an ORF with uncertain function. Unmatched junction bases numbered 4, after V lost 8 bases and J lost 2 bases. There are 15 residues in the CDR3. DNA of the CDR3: TGCGCCAGCGGGGGGACTAGCGGGAGGCCCTACGAGCAGTACTTC. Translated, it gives CASGGTSGRPYEQYF.

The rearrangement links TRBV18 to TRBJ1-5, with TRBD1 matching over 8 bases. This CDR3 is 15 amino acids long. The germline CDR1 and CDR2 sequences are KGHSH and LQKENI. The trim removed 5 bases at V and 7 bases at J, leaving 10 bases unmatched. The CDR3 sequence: CASSATTGETQPQHF. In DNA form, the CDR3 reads TGTGCCAGCTCAGCCACGACAGGGGAGACCCAGCCCCAGCATTTT.

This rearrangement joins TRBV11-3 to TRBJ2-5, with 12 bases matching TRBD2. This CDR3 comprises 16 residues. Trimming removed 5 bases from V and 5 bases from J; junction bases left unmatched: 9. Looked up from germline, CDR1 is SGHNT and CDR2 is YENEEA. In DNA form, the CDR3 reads TGTGCCAGCAGCCCCCGACTAGCGGGGGTGAGGGAGACCCAGTACTTC. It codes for CASSPRLAGVRETQYF.

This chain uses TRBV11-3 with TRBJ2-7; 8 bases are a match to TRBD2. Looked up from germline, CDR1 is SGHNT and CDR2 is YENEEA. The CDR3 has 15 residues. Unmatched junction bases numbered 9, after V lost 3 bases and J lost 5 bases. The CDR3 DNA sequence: TGTGCCAGCAGCTTGGACAGCGGGAGACTAAACGAGCAGTACTTC. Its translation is CASSLDSGRLNEQYF.

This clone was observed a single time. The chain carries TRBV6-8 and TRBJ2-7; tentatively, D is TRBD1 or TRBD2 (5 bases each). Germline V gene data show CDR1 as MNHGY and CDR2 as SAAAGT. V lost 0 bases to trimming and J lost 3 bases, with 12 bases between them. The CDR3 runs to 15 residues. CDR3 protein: CASSYSWGIGYEQYF. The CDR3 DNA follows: TGTGCCAGCAGTTACTCCTGGGGGATTGGCTACGAGCAGTACTTC.

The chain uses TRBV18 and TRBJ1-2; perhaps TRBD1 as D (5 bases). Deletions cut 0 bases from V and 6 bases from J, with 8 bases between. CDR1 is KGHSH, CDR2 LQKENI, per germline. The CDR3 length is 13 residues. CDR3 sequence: CASSPPAGNGYTF. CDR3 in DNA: TGTGCCAGCTCACCACCGGCAGGGAATGGCTACACCTTC.

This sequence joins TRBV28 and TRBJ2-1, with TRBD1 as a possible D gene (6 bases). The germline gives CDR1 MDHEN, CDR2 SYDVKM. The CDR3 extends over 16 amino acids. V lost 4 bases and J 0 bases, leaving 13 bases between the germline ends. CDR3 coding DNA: TGTGCCAGCAGTTCATCCGGACAGAGCTCCTACAATGAGCAGTTCTTC. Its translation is CASSSSGQSSYNEQFF.

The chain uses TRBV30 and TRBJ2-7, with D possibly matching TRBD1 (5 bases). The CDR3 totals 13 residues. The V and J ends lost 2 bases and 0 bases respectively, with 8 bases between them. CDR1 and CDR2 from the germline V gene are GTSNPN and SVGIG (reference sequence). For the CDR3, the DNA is TGTGCCTGGAGTCAGGGATACTCCTACGAGCAGTACTTC. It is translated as CAWSQGYSYEQYF.

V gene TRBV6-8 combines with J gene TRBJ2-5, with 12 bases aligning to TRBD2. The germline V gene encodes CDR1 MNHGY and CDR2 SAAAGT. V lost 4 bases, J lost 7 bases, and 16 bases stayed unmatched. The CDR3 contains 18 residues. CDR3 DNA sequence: TGTGCCAGCAGTTCCCGGTCAAGGACTAGCGGGGCAAAGGTGACCCAGTACTTC. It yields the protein CASSSRSRTSGAKVTQYF.

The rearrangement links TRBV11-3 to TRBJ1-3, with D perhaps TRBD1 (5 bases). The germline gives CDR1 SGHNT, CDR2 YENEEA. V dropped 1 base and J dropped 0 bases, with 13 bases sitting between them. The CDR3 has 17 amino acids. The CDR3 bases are TGTGCCAGCAGCTTAGGGGGCCGCAGAGCCTCTGGAAACACCATATATTTT. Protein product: CASSLGGRRASGNTIYF.